This T cell receptor beta chain came from a study of blood T cell repertoires in COVID-19. The protocol was immunoSEQ multiplex PCR, while the TCRdb copy is restricted to in-frame clones and leaves out a portion. The sample yields about 200,000 clones, 80% seen once. CDR3 length equals 18 residues. The origin of this receptor is a woman in her 70s with acute or convalescent COVID-19. The sample comprised peripheral blood. The chain links TRBV21-1 to TRBJ1-5; no DNA check was done on the table's D call, TRBD1. TRBV21-1 is a pseudogene. The CDR3 nucleotides read TGTGCCAGCAGCAAACATGACAGGGGGCTTTTTAGCAATCAGCCCCAGCATTTT. Translated, it gives CASSKHDRGLFSNQPQHF.